The following is a T cell receptor beta chain sequence with its context. The data stem from a study of T cells in Graves' hyperthyroidism and ophthalmopathy. RNA transcripts yielded amplified TCR beta CDR3 regions. First-round RT-PCR targeting the TCR CDR3 was performed with the HTBI primer set. TCRdb passed the multiplex PCR reads through MiXCR, listing each CDR3 protein once. The sample yields about 480,000 distinct CDR3 sequences, less than 25% seen once. The source material was blood. This receptor was taken from a woman aged 70-85 years with Graves' ophthalmopathy.

The CDR3 DNA is TGCAGTATACAGGGGCCTATGAACACCGGGGAGCTGTTTTTT. The encoded protein is CSIQGPMNTGELFF. This chain links TRBV20-1 with TRBJ2-2; 7 positions match TRBD1. The junction had 7 bases not matched to a gene; V was cut back by 8 bases and J by 1 base. This CDR3 region has 14 residues. Germline CDR1 is DFQATT and CDR2 is SNEGSKA (reference sequence).